Here is one T cell receptor (beta chain) with its context. Sequenced by immunoSEQ multiplex PCR; TCRdb stores in-frame clones only, minus some. Found here are 9,500 to 15,000 clones, roughly 85% of them singletons; the top ten hold approximately 5%. V gave up 0 bases and J gave up 5 bases, with 13 bases separating them. This CDR3 spans 16 amino acids. Germline lookup yields CDR1 WSHSY and CDR2 SAAADI. The sample comes from a study of blood T cell repertoires in COVID-19. The sample comprised peripheral blood. This TCR came from a human donor in a cohort sampled during active COVID-19. The chain links TRBV10-2 to TRBJ1-4, with D possibly matching TRBD1 (5 bases). The CDR3 DNA is TGCGCCAGCAGTGAGTCGTTGGGGCAGATGAATGAAAAACTGTTTTTT. Residues: CASSESLGQMNEKLFF.